This TCR beta chain was identified during a study of CD8+ T cells in alopecia areata. Study-level results: Among patients, TCR sharing was less clear than in mice, a difference possibly due in part to HLA diversity in the patient population. Lesional scalp, notably in alopecia totalis/universalis, had clonality above that of normal scalp.

Once RNA had been extracted, it was reverse transcribed into cDNA to act as the sequencing template. Only in-frame clones appear in the TCRdb table, and some are missing; sequencing was by immunoSEQ multiplex PCR. This table holds some 130,000 clones, 45% to 65% found once. In this sample, this clone turned up a few times. The antigen is unknown. It was from alopecia areata patients that lesional scalp punch biopsies and peripheral blood were collected. CDR3 size: 14 residues. Germline V gene sequence: CDR1 SEHNR, CDR2 FQNEAQ (reference sequence). V was pared by 5 bases and J by 6 bases, with 3 bases of the junction left unmatched.

The sequence came from a human donor with alopecia areata. V usage is TRBV7-9 and J usage is TRBJ2-2, with 10 positions matching TRBD1. The sequenced sample was CD4+ T cells sorted from blood, obtained at week 0. CDR3: CASSGQGVSGELFF. CDR3 sequence (DNA): TGTGCCAGCAGCGGACAGGGGGTTTCCGGGGAGCTGTTTTTT.